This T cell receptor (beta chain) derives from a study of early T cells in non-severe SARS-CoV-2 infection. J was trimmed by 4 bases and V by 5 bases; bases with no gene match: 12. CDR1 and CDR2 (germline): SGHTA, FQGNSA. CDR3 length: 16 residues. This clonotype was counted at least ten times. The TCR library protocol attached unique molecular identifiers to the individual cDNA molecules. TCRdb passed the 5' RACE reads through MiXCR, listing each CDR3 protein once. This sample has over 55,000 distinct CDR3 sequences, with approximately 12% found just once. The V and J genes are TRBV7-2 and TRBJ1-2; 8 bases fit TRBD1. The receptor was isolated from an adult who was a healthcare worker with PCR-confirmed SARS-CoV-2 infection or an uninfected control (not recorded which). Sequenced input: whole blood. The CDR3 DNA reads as TGTGCCAGCAGCCTAGGCACATTGACAGGGGCCTATGGCTACACCTTC. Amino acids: CASSLGTLTGAYGYTF.